This TCR beta chain emerged from a study of blood T cell repertoires in COVID-19. This CDR3 is 14 amino acids long. Between the trimmed V and J ends, which lost 11 bases and 0 bases, there was a span of 13 bases. Data came from immunoSEQ multiplex PCR; TCRdb stores just in-frame clones and leaves some out. This sample has 200,000 or so clones, with 65% to 85% found just once. This clone occurred a few times. The material sequenced was PBMCs or T cells enriched from blood (not recorded which). This receptor was taken from a woman between 40 and 50 years old with acute COVID-19. This chain joins TRBV23-1 and TRBJ1-4, with a tentative D call TRBD1 (5 bases). TRBV23-1 is filed as an ORF, its function uncertain. The CDR3 nucleotides read TGCGCCCCGGGGACTCTGGCAACTAATGAAAAACTGTTTTTT. Its protein is CAPGTLATNEKLFF.